This TCR beta chain comes out of a study of CD8+ T cells in alopecia areata. Sequencing relied on a cDNA template that was reverse transcribed from extracted RNA. Clones were read by immunoSEQ multiplex PCR, and TCRdb kept only the in-frame ones, dropping some. The sample carries over 150,000 clones, roughly three fifths recorded once. Notes on this clone: The antigen is unknown.

Germline V gene lookup returns CDR1 MNHNS and CDR2 SASEGT. The CDR3 contains 14 residues. Unmatched junction bases numbered 2, after V lost 3 bases and J lost 3 bases. This sample's treatment: oral pan-JAK inhibitor, 5-10 mg twice daily. Specimens obtained from alopecia areata patients comprised lesional scalp punch biopsies and peripheral blood. Study-level results: While patients received tofacitinib, many expanded lesional clones remained present in scalp and blood. Among the top 100, expanded CD8+ clones were significantly decreased by tofacitinib, as was scalp clonality.

Sequencing used CD4+ T cells sorted from blood, obtained at week 4, from a patient treated with tofacitinib. The gene calls are TRBV6-1 and TRBJ2-3; 8 bases are shared with TRBD1. The sequence was collected from a human donor with alopecia areata. CDR3 coding DNA: TGTGCCAGCAGTGACCAGGGGGCTACAGATACGCAGTATTTT. It specifies CASSDQGATDTQYF.